This T cell receptor (beta chain) was captured by sequencing in a study of identical twins. No donor was unhealthy or non-Caucasian. Remarks on this clonotype: Its target is unknown.

The CDR3 spans 18 residues. One entry per CDR3 protein, called by TCRdb with MiXCR from the 5' RACE reads. Found here are under 1 million distinct CDR3 sequences, roughly 12% of them singletons; the top ten hold around 1.6%. Study observations and caveats: For cord blood, abundant beta clonotypes had fewer insertions, unlike memory repertoires, which showed none.

The same sample was also studied in work on yellow fever vaccine responses in identical twins.

Input material: PBMCs. The chain recombines TRBV12-3 or TRBV12-4 with TRBJ2-3; TRBD2 aligns across 16 bases. The TCR was taken from a woman aged 18 to 35 in good health. The CDR3 DNA reads TGTACCTTCAGCCCGGGGACTAGCGGGAGGGTTAGCACAGATACGCAGTATTTT. Translated: CTFSPGTSGRVSTDTQYF.